Below are 4 T cell receptor beta chains sequenced from a single sample in a study of beta chain features in type 1 diabetes. The study, taken as a whole, reports: The study found moderately but significantly shorter TCRB CDR3s in all four CD4+ subsets of Type 1 diabetes patients.

Their specific antigens are unknown. As every portion of the isolated RNA was reverse transcribed, the sequencing read expressed TCRB transcripts. Profiled with immunoSEQ multiplex PCR; TCRdb holds only in-frame clones, not every one. Of roughly 340,000 clones listed, approximately 13% are singletons. Sequencing was performed on naive CD4+ T cells from blood. The source of these receptors is a young woman with type 1 diabetes.

This chain connects TRBV27 to TRBJ1-3; D is possibly TRBD1 (5 bases). V was cut by 3 bases and J by 3 bases, with 15 bases left in between. The CDR3 covers 16 residues. Looked up from germline, CDR1 is MNHEY and CDR2 is SMNVEV (reference sequence). The CDR3 DNA reads as TGTGCCAGCAGTTTCCAGGGTGGAGGGCTTGGAAACACCATATATTTT. Translated: CASSFQGGGLGNTIYF.

The chain has TRBV30 and TRBJ2-2; 9 nucleotides align to TRBD2. Germline trimming cut 4 bases from V and 4 bases from J; bases unmatched to any gene: 4. The germline gives CDR1 GTSNPN, CDR2 SVGIG (reference sequence). This CDR3 region has 14 residues. In DNA form, the CDR3 reads TGTGCCTGGACCGGCGGGAGGGGCACCGGGGAGCTGTTTTTT. Residues: CAWTGGRGTGELFF.

This clone was detected only a few times. The chain combines TRBV30 with TRBJ1-5, with D hard to call. The CDR3 sequence is 14 residues long. Trimming pared 1 base from V and 5 bases from J, leaving 12 bases between. Germline loops: CDR1 GTSNPN, CDR2 SVGIG (reference sequence). DNA of the CDR3: TGTGCCTGGAGTGACCTCACCGGGGATCAGCCCCAGCATTTT. This gives the protein CAWSDLTGDQPQHF.

This clone was seen a few times. V is TRBV6-5 and J is TRBJ1-2; 9 bases map to TRBD1. V shed 4 bases and J 7 bases; nucleotides not matched to a gene: 4. Looked up from germline, CDR1 is MNHEY and CDR2 is SVGAGI. CDR3 length: 13 amino acids. Written as DNA, the CDR3 is TGTGCCAGCAGTTCACAGGGGGCGCGTGGCTACACCTTC. Encoded protein: CASSSQGARGYTF.